The 22 T cell receptor beta chains presented below share a single source sample, sequenced in a study of T cells expressing NK-cell markers. One entry per CDR3 protein, without DNA, is what TCRdb gives after re-calling the 5' RACE reads. The table for this sample gives 550,000 or so distinct CDR3 sequences. Sequencing was performed on blood T cells: a sorted CD56 or NKG2C T cell subset, CD4+ or CD8+ T cells, or bulk PBMC T cells (not recorded which). These receptor sequences come from a man younger than 35 in good health.

The chain has TRBV20-1 and TRBJ2-5; TCRdb returns TRBD1, unconfirmable since there is no DNA. This CDR3 comprises 15 residues. Germline-derived CDR1 and CDR2 are DFQATT and SNEGSKA (reference sequence). This CDR3 is CSASNPGQGKETQYF.

The V call is TRBV10-3, the J call TRBJ2-6; the TCRdb D gene call, TRBD1, has no DNA to confirm it. There are 19 residues in the CDR3. Germline values: CDR1 ENHRY, CDR2 SYGVKD. The CDR3 region is CAISEPIPGGPSGANVLTF.

The chain has TRBV4-1 and TRBJ2-3; TCRdb designates TRBD1, a call that cannot be tested without DNA. Germline V gene lookup returns CDR1 MGHRA and CDR2 YSYEKL. CDR3 length equals 17 residues. The CDR3 spells CASSDPIRGVEADTQYF.

The chain joins TRBV12-3 or TRBV12-4 to TRBJ1-2. CDR3 size: 13 residues. CDR3 amino acids: CASSMGHPRGYTF.

J is TRBJ2-1 and V is TRBV6-5. The germline V gene encodes CDR1 MNHEY and CDR2 SVGAGI. There are 14 residues in the CDR3. The CDR3 sequence is CASSYSSQYNEQFF.

The chain has TRBV12-3 or TRBV12-4 and TRBJ2-2; TCRdb names TRBD1, which stays unverified in the absence of DNA. This CDR3 contains 15 residues. The CDR3 loop is CASSWTGGGTGELFF.

The V and J genes are TRBV10-2 and TRBJ2-1; no DNA is available, so the TRBD2 call from TCRdb remains unchecked. The germline CDR1 and CDR2 sequences are WSHSY and SAAADI. There are 16 residues in the CDR3. CDR3: CASSGPSGELNNEQFF.

This chain links TRBV7-9 with TRBJ1-2; TCRdb returns TRBD1, unconfirmable since there is no DNA. Germline CDR1 SEHNR, CDR2 FQNEAQ (reference sequence). The CDR3 loop spans 15 amino acids. The CDR3 region is CASSLIAPRAYGYTF. The full variable domain, completed using reference TRBV7-9 and TRBJ1-2, is DTGVSQNPRHKITKRGQNVTFRCDPISEHNRLYWYRQTLGQGPEFLTYFQNEAQLEKSRLLSDRFSAERPKGSFSTLEIQRTEQGDSAMYLCASSLIAPRAYGYTFGSGTRLTVV.

This chain joins TRBV10-3 and TRBJ2-7. Germline CDR1 reads ENHRY; CDR2 reads SYGVKD. The CDR3 runs 14 residues. The CDR3 loop is CAISERQGFYEQYF.

This rearrangement joins TRBV5-1 to TRBJ2-5; absent DNA, TCRdb's TRBD1 call cannot be checked. The germline CDR1 and CDR2 sequences are SGHRS and YFSETQ. This CDR3 comprises 13 residues. CDR3 sequence reads: CASSRDREETQYF.

This rearrangement joins TRBV27 to TRBJ2-5; TCRdb picks TRBD1, but there is no DNA to check that call. This CDR3 comprises 14 residues. Germline V lookup: CDR1 MNHEY, CDR2 SMNVEV (reference sequence). The CDR3 loop reads CASRRTGPGETQYF.

The chain employs TRBV29-1 and TRBJ2-1. Germline V gives CDR1 SQVTM, CDR2 ANQGSEA. The CDR3 loop spans 15 amino acids. CDR3 protein: CSVAVLGVPYNEQFF.

CDR3 in amino acids: CASSDFGAGERTDTQYF. V is TRBV7-8 and J is TRBJ2-3; TCRdb returns TRBD2, unconfirmable since there is no DNA. Germline CDR1 SGHVS, CDR2 FQNEAQ. The CDR3 length is 17 residues.

This sequence joins TRBV28 and TRBJ2-7. The CDR3 contains 12 residues. In germline, CDR1 is MDHEN, CDR2 SYDVKM. The CDR3 here is CASSLGGPEQYF.

V is TRBV12-3 or TRBV12-4 and J is TRBJ2-6; TCRdb lists TRBD2, though no DNA is available to test this call. The CDR3 totals 15 residues. This CDR3 reads CASKQGPSGANVLTF.

The CDR3 region is CASRGTEVSSGNTIYF. The chain carries TRBV12-3 or TRBV12-4 and TRBJ1-3; the D call of TRBD1 rests on TCRdb alone, since no DNA is present to check it. This CDR3 comprises 16 residues.

V and J are TRBV20-1 and TRBJ2-1; TCRdb returns TRBD2, unconfirmable since there is no DNA. The CDR3 loop spans 15 amino acids. Per the germline V gene, CDR1 is DFQATT and CDR2 is SNEGSKA (reference sequence). The CDR3 here is CSAFKLVSVFNEQFF.

CDR3 loop: CASSQTRQPNIQYF. This sequence joins TRBV3-1 and TRBJ2-4; the D gene TCRdb calls, TRBD1, cannot be checked with no DNA. The germline gives CDR1 LGHDT, CDR2 YNNKEL (reference sequence). This CDR3 has 14 amino acids.

V and J are TRBV20-1 and TRBJ1-2; TCRdb's D call, TRBD1, is unchecked because there is no DNA. This CDR3 has 16 residues. Looked up from germline, CDR1 is DFQATT and CDR2 is SNEGSKA (reference sequence). The CDR3 loop is CSARPKPGTKIYGYTF.

V is TRBV5-1 and J is TRBJ2-1; the TCRdb call, TRBD2, lacks DNA for checking. CDR1 and CDR2 (germline): SGHRS, YFSETQ. The CDR3 contains 16 residues. CDR3 protein: CASSPGDYSSYNEQFF.

J is TRBJ2-3 and V is TRBV6-5; TCRdb calls TRBD2, which cannot be checked without DNA. This CDR3 spans 17 amino acids. The germline CDR1 and CDR2 sequences are MNHEY and SVGAGI. The CDR3 is CASSYSGSSGDTDTQYF.

The chain joins TRBV2 to TRBJ2-1. Germline V lookup: CDR1 SNHLY, CDR2 FYNNEI. This CDR3 contains 13 residues. The CDR3 sequence is CASSTRFYNEQFF.